This entry describes one T cell receptor (beta chain). The data were taken from a study of blood T cell repertoires in COVID-19. Study context: Material from acute and convalescent COVID-19 was sourced from the United States, Italy and Spain. Nucleic acid was either cDNA or gDNA, and it came from T cells, B-cell-depleted T cells, or PBMCs.

The V and J ends lost 3 bases and 1 base respectively, with 12 bases between them. The CDR3 has 15 amino acids. CDR1 MNHEY and CDR2 SMNVEV come from the germline V gene (reference sequence). Study processing details: Estimated nucleated cell counts came from reference gene primer amplification. Assay used: immunoSEQ multiplex PCR; TCRdb lists only in-frame clones, some missing. The V and J calls and the clone size are those of that table, but D and trimming were determined from the DNA. The data hold 29,000 or so clones, with just over 90% observed a single time. The sequence derives from a man aged 50 to 59 with active COVID-19. The chain carries TRBV27 and TRBJ1-2, with a weak D call TRBD1 (6 bases). Sequenced sample: peripheral blood. The chain's CDR3 is CASSFGGRGNYGYTF. Written as DNA, the CDR3 is TGTGCCAGCAGTTTCGGGGGGCGTGGTAACTATGGCTACACCTTC.